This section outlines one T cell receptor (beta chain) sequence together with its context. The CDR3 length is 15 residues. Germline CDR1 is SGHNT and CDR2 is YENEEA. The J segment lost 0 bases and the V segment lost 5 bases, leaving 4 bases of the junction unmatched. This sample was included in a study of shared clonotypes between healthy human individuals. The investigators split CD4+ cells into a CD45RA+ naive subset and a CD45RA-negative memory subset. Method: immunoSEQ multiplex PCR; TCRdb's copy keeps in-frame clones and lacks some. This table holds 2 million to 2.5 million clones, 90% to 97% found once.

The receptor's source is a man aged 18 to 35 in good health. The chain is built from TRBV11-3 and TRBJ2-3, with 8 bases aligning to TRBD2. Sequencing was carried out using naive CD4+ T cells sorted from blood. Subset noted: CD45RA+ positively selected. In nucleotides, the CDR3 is TGTGCCAGCAGCCCGGGGGGGGAAAGCACAGATACGCAGTATTTT. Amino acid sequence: CASSPGGESTDTQYF.